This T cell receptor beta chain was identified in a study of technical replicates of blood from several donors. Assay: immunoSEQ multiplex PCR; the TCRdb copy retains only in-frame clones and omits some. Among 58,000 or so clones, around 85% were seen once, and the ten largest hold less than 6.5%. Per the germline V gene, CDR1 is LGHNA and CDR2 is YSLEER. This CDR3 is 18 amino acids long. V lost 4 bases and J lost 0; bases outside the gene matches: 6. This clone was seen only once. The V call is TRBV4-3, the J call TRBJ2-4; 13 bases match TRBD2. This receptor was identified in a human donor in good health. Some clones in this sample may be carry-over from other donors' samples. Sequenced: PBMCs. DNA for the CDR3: TGCGCCAGCAGCCCGGGACTAGCGGGGCTCCTAGCCAAAAACATTCAGTACTTC. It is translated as CASSPGLAGLLAKNIQYF.